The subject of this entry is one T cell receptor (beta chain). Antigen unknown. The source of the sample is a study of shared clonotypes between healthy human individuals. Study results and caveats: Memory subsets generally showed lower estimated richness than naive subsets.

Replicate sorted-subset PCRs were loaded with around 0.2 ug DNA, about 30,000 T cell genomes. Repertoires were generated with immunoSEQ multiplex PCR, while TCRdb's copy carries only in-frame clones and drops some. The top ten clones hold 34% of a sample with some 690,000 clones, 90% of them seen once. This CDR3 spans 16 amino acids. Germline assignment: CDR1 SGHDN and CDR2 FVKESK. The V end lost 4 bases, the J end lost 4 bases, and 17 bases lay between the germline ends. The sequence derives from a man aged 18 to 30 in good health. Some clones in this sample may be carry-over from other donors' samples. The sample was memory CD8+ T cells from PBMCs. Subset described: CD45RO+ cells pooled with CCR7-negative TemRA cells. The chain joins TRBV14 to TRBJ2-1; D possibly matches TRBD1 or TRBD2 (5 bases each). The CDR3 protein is CASSRPGTPVYNEQFF. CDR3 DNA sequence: TGTGCCAGCAGCCGACCCGGGACCCCCGTTTACAATGAGCAGTTCTTC. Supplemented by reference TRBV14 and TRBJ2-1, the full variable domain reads EAGVTQFPSHSVIEKGQTVTLRCDPISGHDNLYWYRRVMGKEIKFLLHFVKESKQDESGMPNNRFLAERTGGTYSTLKVQPAELEDSGVYFCASSRPGTPVYNEQFFGPGTRLTVL.